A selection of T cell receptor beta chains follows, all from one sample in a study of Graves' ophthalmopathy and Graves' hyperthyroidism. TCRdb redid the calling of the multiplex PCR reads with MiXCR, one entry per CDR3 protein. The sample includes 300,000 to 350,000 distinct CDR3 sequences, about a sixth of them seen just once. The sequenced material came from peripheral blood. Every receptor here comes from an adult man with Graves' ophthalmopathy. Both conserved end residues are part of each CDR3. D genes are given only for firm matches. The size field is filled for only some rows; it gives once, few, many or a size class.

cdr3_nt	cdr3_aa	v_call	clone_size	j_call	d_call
TGTGCCAGCAGCGGAGGACACTATAATTCACCCCTCCACTTT	CASSGGHYNSPLHF	TRBV9	many	TRBJ1-6	NA
TGTGCCAGCAGTCCTGACACTATTTCAGAAGCTTTCTTT	CASSPDTISEAFF	TRBV12-3/TRBV12-4	many	TRBJ1-1	NA
TGCGCCAGCAGCTTGGTTTTACGGGGCCCTCTAACGAACACTGAAGCTTTCTTT	CASSLVLRGPLTNTEAFF	TRBV5-1	NA	TRBJ1-1	NA
TGTGCCAGCAGTACTCCGAACACCAAGAACACCGGGGAGCTGTTTTTT	CASSTPNTKNTGELFF	TRBV12-3/TRBV12-4	many	TRBJ2-2	NA
TGTGCCAGCAGGGACCCATGGGGGTTTTCCTACGAGCAGTACTTC	CASRDPWGFSYEQYF	TRBV13	NA	TRBJ2-7	NA
TGTGCCACCCGACCCGGGACCTACGAGCAGTACTTC	CATRPGTYEQYF	TRBV10-3	many	TRBJ2-7	NA
TGTGCCAGCAGTGAATATGGGGACATAGAGCAGTACTTC	CASSEYGDIEQYF	TRBV6-1	many	TRBJ2-7	NA
TGCGCCAGCAGCCAAGATGGACTGTTTGGGCAGCCCCAGCATTTT	CASSQDGLFGQPQHF	TRBV4-3	many	TRBJ1-5	NA
TGTGCCAGCAAGACCTACCGGGACACCTCTGGAAACACCATATATTTT	CASKTYRDTSGNTIYF	TRBV6-1	many	TRBJ1-3	NA
TGTGCCTGGAGTACGCGGGACAGGGACTATGAGACCCAGTACTTC	CAWSTRDRDYETQYF	TRBV30	many	TRBJ2-5	TRBD1
TGTGCCAGCAGTTATAACAGGGGATCCCAAGAGACCCAGTACTTC	CASSYNRGSQETQYF	TRBV6-5	many	TRBJ2-5	TRBD1
TGTGCCAGCACCAACATACAGGGTCCCCACGAGCAGTACTTC	CASTNIQGPHEQYF	TRBV2	many	TRBJ2-7	NA
TGTGCCAGCAGCCCGTTTGGTAGCGGGCTTTCCTACGGGCAGTACTTC	CASSPFGSGLSYGQYF	TRBV12-3/TRBV12-4	many	TRBJ2-7	TRBD2
TGCAGTGCTAGAGTGGCGGTGCGTAAGTACGAGCAGTACTTC	CSARVAVRKYEQYF	TRBV20-1	many	TRBJ2-7	NA
TGCAGTGCCAGCCCCACAGGGGGCGGCAATCAGCCCCAGCATTTT	CSASPTGGGNQPQHF	TRBV20-1	many	TRBJ1-5	TRBD1
TGTGCCAGCAGCTGGTCTGTAAGAGGAGGAGAGACCCAGTACTTC	CASSWSVRGGETQYF	TRBV7-8	few	TRBJ2-5	NA
TGTGCCAGCAGCTTAGAAGGGGGTTACGGCACTGAAGCTTTCTTT	CASSLEGGYGTEAFF	TRBV7-8	NA	TRBJ1-1	NA
TGTGCCAGCAGACAAGAGTACGCTAGCGGGAGCACAGAGACCCAGTACTTC	CASRQEYASGSTETQYF	TRBV12-3/TRBV12-4	many	TRBJ2-5	TRBD2
TGCGCCAGCAAGGGGGCCAATCAAGAGACCCAGTACTTC	CASKGANQETQYF	TRBV5-1	many	TRBJ2-5	TRBD1
TGTGCCATCAGTGGTGTGGGGGGCCAGGAGACCCAGTACTTC	CAISGVGGQETQYF	TRBV10-3	NA	TRBJ2-5	NA
TGTGCCAGCAGCCCATTCCCCGGGACAGGGTATGGCGGGGAGCTGTTTTTT	CASSPFPGTGYGGELFF	TRBV11-2	many	TRBJ2-2	TRBD1
TGTGCCAGCAGAACACCGTCAGGTTCTCCATACTATGGCTACACCTTC	CASRTPSGSPYYGYTF	TRBV6-1	many	TRBJ1-2	NA
TGTGCCAGCAGTTTGGAGGCTAGTGACCCGGAGGCCCAGTACTTC	CASSLEASDPEAQYF	TRBV12-3/TRBV12-4	NA	TRBJ2-5	NA
TGTGCCAGCAGGTTCCGGGACAGGGGGCAGGGGAACACTGAAGCTTTCTTT	CASRFRDRGQGNTEAFF	TRBV6-4	many	TRBJ1-1	TRBD1
TGTGCCAGCGGGGGTAGGGAATTTCCCCTCAACGAGCAGTACTTC	CASGGREFPLNEQYF	TRBV12-3/TRBV12-4	NA	TRBJ2-7	NA
TGCAGCGTTGAAGTTTCGTCCCGGGGAGGGCAAGAGCAGTACTTC	CSVEVSSRGGQEQYF	TRBV29-1	many	TRBJ2-7	TRBD2
TGTGCCAGTAGTTCGGGACAGGTCGCCTCTGGAAACACCATATATTTT	CASSSGQVASGNTIYF	TRBV19	many	TRBJ1-3	TRBD1
TGTGCCAGCAGGCAGGGTTTCGATCAGCCCCAGCATTTT	CASRQGFDQPQHF	TRBV2	many	TRBJ1-5	NA
TGTGCCTGGAGAATTGTAAATTCGGCCGAGCAGTACTTC	CAWRIVNSAEQYF	TRBV30	NA	TRBJ2-7	NA
TGTGCCAGCAGTTTATCCCCTCAGACAGGGACTTATGGCTACACCTTC	CASSLSPQTGTYGYTF	TRBV27	many	TRBJ1-2	TRBD1
TGCAGCGTTGAGCCGGTTAACACTGAAGCTTTCTTT	CSVEPVNTEAFF	TRBV29-1	many	TRBJ1-1	NA
TGTGCCAGCCTCAAACGGGCCGAGGGGACTGAAGCTTTCTTT	CASLKRAEGTEAFF	TRBV6-6	many	TRBJ1-1	NA
TGTGCCAGCAGGGCCCAGAGTCCCGGACCGCCCTACGAGCAGTACTTC	CASRAQSPGPPYEQYF	TRBV12-3/TRBV12-4	NA	TRBJ2-7	NA
TGTGCCAGCAGTTCCCCGGGACAGGGGGATTTGGACGAGCAGTACTTC	CASSSPGQGDLDEQYF	TRBV28	many	TRBJ2-7	TRBD1
TGTGCCAGCACCTCTAGCGGGAGGGTGTACGAGCAGTACTTC	CASTSSGRVYEQYF	TRBV27	NA	TRBJ2-7	TRBD2
TGTGCCAGCACTACCAGGCGGCAGCCCGCCCTCTATGGCTACACCTTC	CASTTRRQPALYGYTF	TRBV28	many	TRBJ1-2	NA
TGTGCCAGCGGAGGTAACTACGAGCAGTACTTC	CASGGNYEQYF	TRBV6-2/TRBV6-3	NA	TRBJ2-7	NA
TGTGCCAGCAGCGTATCGTCAGGGGGTTGGGGCTACACCTTC	CASSVSSGGWGYTF	TRBV9	many	TRBJ1-2	TRBD1
TGTGCCACCAGTGAAGGACAGGGCTACGAGCAGTACTTC	CATSEGQGYEQYF	TRBV24-1	many	TRBJ2-7	TRBD1
TGTGCCAGCAGCTCCCCAGGGAGCTCCTATAATTCACCCCTCCACTTT	CASSSPGSSYNSPLHF	TRBV6-1	few	TRBJ1-6	NA
TGTGCCAGCAGTTACCTCGGGGCTAGCGGGGGCACCTACGAGCAGTACTTC	CASSYLGASGGTYEQYF	TRBV6-2/TRBV6-3	many	TRBJ2-7	TRBD2
TGTGCCAGCAGTGACGGGACAGGGGGGAATTCACCCCTCCACTTT	CASSDGTGGNSPLHF	TRBV6-1	many	TRBJ1-6	TRBD1
TGTGCCAGCAGCTTGGGAGGCGACCAGGGCACTGAAGCTTTCTTT	CASSLGGDQGTEAFF	TRBV5-4	many	TRBJ1-1	NA
TGTGCCACCAGCAGAGGTACCGGCGGGGACCCTGAAGCTTTCTTT	CATSRGTGGDPEAFF	TRBV15	many	TRBJ1-1	NA
TGTGCCTCAAGGTGGGGAACGGAGGGCTATGGCTACACCTTC	CASRWGTEGYGYTF	TRBV6-1	once	TRBJ1-2	NA
TGCGCCAGCAGCTTGCCCGGGGTGGATTCACCCCTCCACTTT	CASSLPGVDSPLHF	TRBV5-1	many	TRBJ1-6	NA
TGCGCCAGCAGCTTGGCCAGGGAAGGAGGCGAGCAGTACTTC	CASSLAREGGEQYF	TRBV5-1	few	TRBJ2-7	NA
TGTGCCACCACAGGGCTACGGTCACCGAACACCGGGGAGCTGTTTTTT	CATTGLRSPNTGELFF	TRBV6-5	many	TRBJ2-2	NA